What follows are 9 T cell receptor beta chains derived from one specimen sequenced in a study of cytomegalovirus exposure and HLA in healthy donors. The PCR had 60 Vbeta and 13 Jbeta primers. TCRdb's table, derived via immunoSEQ multiplex PCR, lists solely in-frame clones and lacks some. The table includes 170,000 or so clones, roughly 78% detected once. The specimen sequenced was PBMCs. The receptors here all came from a middle-aged woman in good health and CMV-seronegative.

The CDR3 DNA is TGCGCCACAGCGATCGGGACAGGGTATGGCTACACCTTC. It encodes CATAIGTGYGYTF. The J gene is TRBJ1-2, the V gene TRBV5-1; 9 nucleotides align to TRBD1. The junction had 8 bases not matched to a gene; V was cut back by 9 bases and J by 5 bases. The CDR3 totals 13 residues. Germline CDR1 and CDR2: SGHRS and YFSETQ.

The chain recombines TRBV7-9 with TRBJ1-2; no clear D gene. The germline V gene encodes CDR1 SEHNR and CDR2 FQNEAQ (reference sequence). Trimming removed 1 base at V and 6 bases at J, with 6 bases between. The CDR3 loop spans 12 amino acids. CDR3 residues: CASSLDLDGYTF. For the CDR3, the DNA is TGTGCCAGCAGCTTAGATCTTGATGGCTACACCTTC.

The CDR3 region has the DNA TGTGCCAGCAGCTTTACACCAGCAGGGGGTGAGGCTGAAGCTTTCTTT. Translated, it gives CASSFTPAGGEAEAFF. The V gene is TRBV11-2, the J gene TRBJ1-1; 7 nucleotides match TRBD1. The CDR3 totals 16 residues. Germline V lookup: CDR1 SGHAT, CDR2 FQNNGV. The J segment lost 6 bases and the V segment lost 3 bases, leaving 13 bases of the junction unmatched. Full variable domain (missing parts from reference TRBV11-2 and TRBJ1-1): EAGVAQSPRYKIIEKRQSVAFWCNPISGHATLYWYQQILGQGPKLLIQFQNNGVVDDSQLPKDRFSAERLKGVDSTLKIQPAKLEDSAVYLCASSFTPAGGEAEAFFGQGTRLTVV.

The chain's CDR3 is CASSFLANSYEQYF. The DNA of the CDR3 is TGTGCCAGCAGTTTCTTGGCCAACTCCTACGAGCAGTACTTC. This rearrangement joins TRBV28 to TRBJ2-7, with D uncertain. The CDR3 runs to 14 residues. V was shortened by 3 bases and J by 0 bases, with 9 bases between the two germline ends. The germline CDR1 and CDR2 sequences are MDHEN and SYDVKM.

The V call is TRBV5-1, the J call TRBJ1-2; the match to TRBD1 covers 8 bases. The V gene's germline CDR1 is SGHRS and CDR2 YFSETQ. The CDR3 spans 17 residues. J gave up 1 base and V 0 bases, and 8 bases lay outside the gene matches. The CDR3 reads CASSLGTGFGYNYGYTF. In DNA, the CDR3 is TGCGCCAGCAGCTTGGGGACAGGGTTTGGATATAACTATGGCTACACCTTC. Complete variable domain (other parts from reference TRBV5-1 and TRBJ1-2): KAGVTQTPRYLIKTRGQQVTLSCSPISGHRSVSWYQQTPGQGLQFLFEYFSETQRNKGNFPGRFSGRQFSNSRSEMNVSTLELGDSALYLCASSLGTGFGYNYGYTFGSGTRLTVV.

The V and J genes are TRBV6-6 and TRBJ1-2; D unclear. The CDR3 is 12 amino acids. Germline CDR1 reads MNHNY; CDR2 reads SVGAGI (reference sequence). The V end lost 5 bases, the J end lost 4 bases, and 8 bases lay between the germline ends. The CDR3 protein is CASSRYSYGYTF. The CDR3 DNA reads as TGTGCCAGCAGTCGCTACTCCTATGGCTACACCTTC.

This clone was counted only a few times. The V call is TRBV6-6, the J call TRBJ1-2; a possible D gene is TRBD1 (5 bases). Germline CDR1 reads MNHNY; CDR2 reads SVGAGI (reference sequence). The CDR3 runs to 16 residues. V was trimmed by 7 bases and J by 5 bases, leaving 23 bases between them. The CDR3 DNA sequence: TGTGCCAGCACCAAAATCCAGGGCATGGGGTATTATGGCTACACCTTC. This codes for CASTKIQGMGYYGYTF.

The sample holds one count of this clone. The chain employs TRBV7-8 and TRBJ2-3; 8 bases agree with TRBD2. The V gene's germline CDR1 is SGHVS and CDR2 FQNEAQ. Losses at the gene ends were 4 bases for V and 7 bases for J; bases not matched to a gene: 4. The CDR3 is 13 residues long. The CDR3 loop reads CASSYQRGNTQYF. CDR3 nucleotides: TGTGCCAGCAGCTACCAGCGGGGGAATACGCAGTATTTT.

V gene TRBV4-1 combines with J gene TRBJ1-6; the D gene is possibly TRBD1 (5 bases). The CDR3 spans 16 residues. V was pared by 3 bases and J by 4 bases, with 13 bases between. Germline V gene data show CDR1 as MGHRA and CDR2 as YSYEKL. This chain's CDR3 is CASSHESGIYNSPLHF. In DNA form, the CDR3 reads TGCGCCAGCAGCCACGAGTCAGGGATTTATAATTCACCCCTCCACTTT.